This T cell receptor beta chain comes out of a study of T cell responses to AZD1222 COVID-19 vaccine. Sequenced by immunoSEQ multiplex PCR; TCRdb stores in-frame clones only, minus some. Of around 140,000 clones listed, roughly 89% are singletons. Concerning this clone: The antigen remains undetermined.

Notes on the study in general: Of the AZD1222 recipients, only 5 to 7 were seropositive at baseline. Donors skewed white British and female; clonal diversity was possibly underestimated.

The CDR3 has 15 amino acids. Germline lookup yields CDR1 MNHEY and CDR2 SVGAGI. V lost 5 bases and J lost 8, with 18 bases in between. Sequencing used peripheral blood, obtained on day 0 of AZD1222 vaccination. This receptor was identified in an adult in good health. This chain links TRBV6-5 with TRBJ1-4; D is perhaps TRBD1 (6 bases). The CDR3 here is CASSLQGTAVEKLFF. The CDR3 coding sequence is TGTGCCAGCAGTCTCCAGGGGACCGCAGTCGAAAAACTGTTTTTT.